This TCR beta chain appears in the sequencing data of a study of blood T cell repertoires in COVID-19. The CDR3 contains 16 residues. Germline lookup yields CDR1 GTSNPN and CDR2 SVGIG (reference sequence). The ends were cut back, 1 base at V and 0 bases at J, with 10 bases in the middle. Method: immunoSEQ multiplex PCR; TCRdb's copy keeps in-frame clones and lacks some. The sample records around 300,000 clones, roughly 89% being singletons. The sample consisted of peripheral blood. The chain joins TRBV30 to TRBJ1-6, with D unresolved. This TCR derives from a woman aged 40-49 years who had recovered from COVID-19. CDR3 DNA sequence: TGTGCCTGGAGTGAGGCAAGGAGCTCCTATAATTCACCCCTCCACTTT. This sequence encodes CAWSEARSSYNSPLHF.